Sequencing of this T cell receptor beta chain was carried out in a study of early T cells in non-severe SARS-CoV-2 infection. Each single cDNA molecule received a unique molecular identifier. TCRdb redid the calling of the 5' RACE reads with MiXCR, one entry per CDR3 protein. Among approximately 66,000 distinct CDR3 sequences listed, 9.5% to 15% were seen once. Germline V lookup: CDR1 SGHAT, CDR2 FQNNGV. The CDR3 spans 15 residues. With V trimmed by 3 bases and J by 2 bases, 2 bases remained unmatched. This clonotype was observed many times. The sequencing sample was made of whole blood. The clonotype originates from an adult who was a healthcare worker with PCR-confirmed SARS-CoV-2 infection or an uninfected control (not recorded which). This chain uses TRBV11-2 with TRBJ2-1; 9 bases are shared with TRBD1. CDR3 sequence reads: CASSLDRGPYNEQFF. The CDR3 DNA is TGTGCCAGCAGCTTGGACAGGGGACCCTACAATGAGCAGTTCTTC.